The clone carrying this TCR beta chain was found once. As yet, its antigen is unknown. The junction departs from the called germline gene at one end, perhaps through a read error. This entry comes from a study of early T cells in non-severe SARS-CoV-2 infection. Study-wide background: It was bulk RNA from unsorted whole blood that was sequenced, and the chains were unpaired.

Study-wide results and limits: A preference for anti-spike CD8 responses marked VDJdb matching, which missed private and CD4 specificities.

Individual cDNA molecules each received unique molecular identifiers attached to them. TCRdb reanalysed the 5' RACE reads using MiXCR and keeps one entry per CDR3 protein. The profile shows over 55,000 distinct CDR3 sequences, less than 9.5% of them singletons. CDR1 and CDR2 (germline): SGHTA, FQGNSA. This CDR3 is 14 amino acids long. Material for sequencing was whole blood. The chain is built from TRBV7-2 and TRBJ2-1; D remains ambiguous. The receptor was derived from an adult who was a healthcare worker with PCR-confirmed SARS-CoV-2 infection or an uninfected control (not recorded which). This CDR3 is CATSSFNSYNGQFF. CDR3 nucleotide sequence: TGTGCCACCTCGAGCTTTAACTCCTACAATGGGCAGTTCTTC. Combining the CDR3 with reference TRBV7-2 and TRBJ2-1 gives the whole variable domain GAGVSQSPSNKVTEKGKDVELRCDPISGHTALYWYRQSLGQGLEFLIYFQGNSAPDKSGLPSDRFSAERTGGSVSTLTIQRTQQEDSAVYLCATSSFNSYNGQFFGPGTRLTVL.